Sequencing of this TCR beta chain was carried out in a study of regulatory T cells in long-lasting Graves disease. Time point meaning: newly diagnosed GD, antithyroid drugs for less than 3 months. PBMC RNA was the source of the TCR library. With 1 base clipped from V and 7 bases from J, the junction kept 4 bases outside the gene matches. The CDR3 is 14 residues long. Looked up from germline, CDR1 is LNHDA and CDR2 is SQIVND (reference sequence). Relying on iRepertoire HTBI primers and Arm-PCR of CDR3 regions, the team built TCR beta libraries. TCRdb called the multiplex PCR reads again in MiXCR, with one record for every CDR3 protein. The sample holds hundreds of thousands of distinct CDR3 sequences, roughly 16% seen once. This clonotype has only a few counts. The same data also went into a second study, on T cells in Graves' hyperthyroidism and ophthalmopathy.

The origin of this receptor is a woman under 40 with Graves disease. The specimen comprised peripheral blood mononuclear cells (PBMCs), sampled at new diagnosis, from a patient treated with antithyroid drugs. V and J are TRBV19 and TRBJ1-5; 7 bases map to TRBD1. The CDR3 loop is CASSIGGGGQPQHF. The CDR3 bases are TGTGCCAGTAGTATAGGAGGGGGCGGGCAGCCCCAGCATTTT. Full variable domain (remainder filled in from reference TRBV19 and TRBJ1-5): DGGITQSPKYLFRKEGQNVTLSCEQNLNHDAMYWYRQDPGQGLRLIYYSQIVNDFQKGDIAEGYSVSREKKESFPLTVTSAQKNPTAFYLCASSIGGGGQPQHFGDGTRLSIL.